The 13 T cell receptor beta chains below were found in one sample sequenced in a study of shared clonotypes between healthy human individuals. Data came from immunoSEQ multiplex PCR; TCRdb stores just in-frame clones and leaves some out. Of roughly 100,000 clones in the sample, about 66% are singletons; the top ten hold roughly a quarter. The sample was memory CD8+ T cells sorted from blood. The subset is: CD45RO+ cells pooled with CCR7-negative TemRA cells. The receptors derive from a woman aged 25 to 39 in good health.

A remark on this clone: At one end, the junction sequence differs from germline, possibly due to a read error. V is TRBV19 and J is TRBJ2-1; D is unresolved. The CDR3 consists of 12 residues. Germline lookup yields CDR1 LNHDA and CDR2 SQIVND (reference sequence). The CDR3 sequence: CASKPPFDEQFF. CDR3 sequence (DNA): TGTGCAAGTAAGCCCCCATTTGATGAGCAGTTCTTC.

The table lists this clone with a few counts. The chain combines TRBV10-3 with TRBJ2-5, with a possible D match to TRBD2 (6 bases). Trimming took off 6 bases at V and 5 bases at J, with 13 bases between the two ends. Germline lookup yields CDR1 ENHRY and CDR2 SYGVKD. The CDR3 is 13 amino acids. CDR3 residues: CAISREPLETQYF. The DNA of the CDR3 is TGTGCCATCAGCCGGGAGCCCCTGGAGACCCAGTACTTC.

V gene TRBV6-5 combines with J gene TRBJ2-7; D is undetermined. V lost 5 bases, J lost 3 bases, and 11 bases lay in between. CDR3 size: 13 residues. Germline CDR1 and CDR2: MNHEY and SVGAGI. CDR3 region: CASSTRRHYEQYF. In DNA, the CDR3 is TGTGCCAGCAGTACCCGACGGCACTACGAGCAGTACTTC.

The chain couples TRBV6-1 to TRBJ2-5; D is possibly TRBD2 (7 bases). The length of the CDR3 is 17 residues. The germline V and J ends were trimmed by 2 bases and 0 bases, with 16 bases remaining between them. Germline V lookup: CDR1 MNHNS, CDR2 SASEGT. The CDR3 is CASSEIVGGGHQETQYF. CDR3 nucleotides: TGTGCCAGCAGTGAAATAGTAGGGGGGGGCCACCAAGAGACCCAGTACTTC.

The chain is built from TRBV27 and TRBJ2-7; D may be TRBD2 (5 bases). Germline CDR1 MNHEY, CDR2 SMNVEV (reference sequence). This CDR3 is 13 amino acids long. V lost 6 bases and J lost 1, with 10 bases in between. The CDR3 DNA reads TGTGCCAGCAGAAACGGGAATTCCTACGAGCAGTACTTC. Protein sequence: CASRNGNSYEQYF.

The chain combines TRBV5-4 with TRBJ2-2; weak D call: TRBD2 (5 bases). The CDR3 loop spans 15 amino acids. Germline-derived CDR1 and CDR2 are SGHNT and YYREEE (reference sequence). Trimming removed 0 bases from V and 6 bases from J, with 12 bases in between. In DNA form, the CDR3 reads TGTGCCAGCAGCTTGGGCGGGCGGGTGGCCGGGGAGCTGTTTTTT. Residues: CASSLGGRVAGELFF.

CDR3 DNA: TGTGCCAGCAGCAAGGGACTAGCGGGTTTTAGGCGCGCGACCCAGTACTTC. Protein sequence: CASSKGLAGFRRATQYF. The rearrangement uses TRBV21-1 and TRBJ2-5; the listed D gene, TRBD2, was not tested against the DNA. TRBV21-1 is a known pseudogene. The CDR3 is 17 residues long.

This clone was counted many times. The rearrangement joins TRBV6-4 to TRBJ2-2, with 7 bases fitting TRBD1. Germline lookup yields CDR1 MRHNA and CDR2 SNTAGT. CDR3 length: 13 amino acids. The V and J ends lost 2 bases and 7 bases, in that order; junction bases with no gene match: 1. CDR3 in amino acids: CASSDRGHGELFF. CDR3 coding DNA: TGTGCCAGCAGTGACAGGGGGCACGGGGAGCTGTTTTTT.

CDR3 sequence reads: CASSWTGNYYEQYF. CDR3 in DNA: TGTGCCAGCAGTTGGACAGGGAACTACTACGAGCAGTACTTC. The chain joins TRBV28 to TRBJ2-7, with 8 bases that match TRBD1. Trimming at V came to 4 bases and at J to 3 bases, leaving 5 bases not matched to a gene. This CDR3 is built from 14 residues. Germline V lookup: CDR1 MDHEN, CDR2 SYDVKM.

This clone was seen only a few times. The chain links TRBV6-5 to TRBJ2-7; D remains unclear. Trimming stripped 0 bases from V and 8 bases from J, with 5 bases between. Germline V gene sequence: CDR1 MNHEY, CDR2 SVGAGI. The CDR3 length is 11 residues. CDR3 sequence (DNA): TGTGCCAGCAGTTACTCACAGAAGCAGTACTTC. Amino acids: CASSYSQKQYF.

The rearrangement uses TRBV5-6 and TRBJ2-3, with D maybe TRBD1 (6 bases). Trimming removed 5 bases from V and 2 bases from J, with 12 bases in between. The germline CDR1 and CDR2 sequences are SGHDT and YYEEEE. The CDR3 runs 14 residues. The DNA of the CDR3 is TGTGCCAGCAGGGGGGCAGGGTCCACAGATACGCAGTATTTT. This codes for CASRGAGSTDTQYF. Supplemented by reference TRBV5-6 and TRBJ2-3, the full variable domain reads DAGVTQSPTHLIKTRGQQVTLRCSPKSGHDTVSWYQQALGQGPQFIFQYYEEEERQRGNFPDRFSGHQFPNYSSELNVNALLLGDSALYLCASRGAGSTDTQYFGPGTRLTVL.

A remark on this clone: The identical CDR3 is also encoded by other nucleotide sequences in the sample. The rearrangement uses TRBV5-1 and TRBJ1-3; a possible D gene is TRBD1 (5 bases). CDR1 and CDR2 (germline): SGHRS, YFSETQ. V was trimmed by 4 bases and J by 4 bases, leaving 12 bases between them. CDR3 length equals 14 residues. The CDR3 coding sequence is TGCGCCAGCAGCCCCGGGACGGCAGGAAACACCATATATTTT. Translated: CASSPGTAGNTIYF.

This clone was counted a few times. The chain couples TRBV4-2 to TRBJ2-2, with TRBD2 matching 8 bases. CDR3 length: 16 residues. The V segment lost 4 bases and the J segment 2 bases; nucleotides outside the gene matches: 6. Per germline, CDR1 LGHNA and CDR2 YNFKEQ. CDR3 region: CASSRELAANTGELFF. In DNA, the CDR3 is TGTGCCAGCAGCCGAGAACTAGCGGCTAACACCGGGGAGCTGTTTTTT.